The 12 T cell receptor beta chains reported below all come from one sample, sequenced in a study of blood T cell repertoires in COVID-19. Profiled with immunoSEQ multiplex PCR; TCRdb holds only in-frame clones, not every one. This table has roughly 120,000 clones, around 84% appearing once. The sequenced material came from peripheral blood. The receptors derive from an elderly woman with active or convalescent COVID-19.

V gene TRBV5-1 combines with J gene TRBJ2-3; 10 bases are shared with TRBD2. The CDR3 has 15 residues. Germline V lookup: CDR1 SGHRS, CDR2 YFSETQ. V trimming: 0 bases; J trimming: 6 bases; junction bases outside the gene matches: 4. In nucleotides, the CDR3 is TGCGCCAGCAGCTTGGTGGGACTAGCGATGGATACGCAGTATTTT. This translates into CASSLVGLAMDTQYF.

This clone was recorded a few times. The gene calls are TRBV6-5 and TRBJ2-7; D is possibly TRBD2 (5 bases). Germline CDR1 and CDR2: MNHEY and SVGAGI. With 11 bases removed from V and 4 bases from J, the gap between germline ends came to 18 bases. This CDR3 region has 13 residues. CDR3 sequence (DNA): TGTGCCGTTTCTTTACGAGGGCAATACGAGCAGTACTTC. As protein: CAVSLRGQYEQYF.

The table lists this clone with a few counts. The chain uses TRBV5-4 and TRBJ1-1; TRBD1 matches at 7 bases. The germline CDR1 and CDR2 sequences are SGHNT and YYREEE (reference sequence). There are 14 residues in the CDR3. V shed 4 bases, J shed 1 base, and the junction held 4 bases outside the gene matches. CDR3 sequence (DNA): TGTGCCAGCAGCACCGGGACAGCGAACACTGAAGCTTTCTTT. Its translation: CASSTGTANTEAFF. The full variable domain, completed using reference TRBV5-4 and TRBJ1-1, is ETGVTQSPTHLIKTRGQQVTLRCSSQSGHNTVSWYQQALGQGPQFIFQYYREEENGRGNFPPRFSGLQFPNYSSELNVNALELDDSALYLCASSTGTANTEAFFGQGTRLTVV.

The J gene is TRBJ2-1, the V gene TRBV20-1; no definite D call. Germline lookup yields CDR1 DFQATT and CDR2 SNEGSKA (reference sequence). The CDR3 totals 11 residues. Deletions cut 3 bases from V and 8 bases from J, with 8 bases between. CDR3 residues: CSASHADEQFF. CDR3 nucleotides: TGCAGTGCTAGTCACGCAGATGAGCAGTTCTTC.

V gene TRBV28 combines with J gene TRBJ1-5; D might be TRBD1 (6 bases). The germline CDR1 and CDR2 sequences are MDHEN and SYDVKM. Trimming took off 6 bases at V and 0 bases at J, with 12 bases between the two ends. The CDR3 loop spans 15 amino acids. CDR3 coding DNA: TGTGCCAGCAGGTTACAGGGTAATAGCAATCAGCCCCAGCATTTT. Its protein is CASRLQGNSNQPQHF.

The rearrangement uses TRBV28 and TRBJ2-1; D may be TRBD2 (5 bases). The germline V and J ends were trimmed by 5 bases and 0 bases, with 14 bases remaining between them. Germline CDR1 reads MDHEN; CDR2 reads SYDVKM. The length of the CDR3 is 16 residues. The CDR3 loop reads CASSNSGVSSYNEQFF. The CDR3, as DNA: TGTGCCAGCAGTAACTCCGGGGTAAGCTCCTACAATGAGCAGTTCTTC.

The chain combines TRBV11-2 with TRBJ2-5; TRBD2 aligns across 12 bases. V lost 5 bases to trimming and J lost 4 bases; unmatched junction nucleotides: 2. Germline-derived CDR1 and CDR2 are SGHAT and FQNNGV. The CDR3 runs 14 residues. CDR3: CASSRGLAGETQYF. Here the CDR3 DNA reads TGTGCCAGCAGCCGGGGACTAGCGGGAGAGACCCAGTACTTC.

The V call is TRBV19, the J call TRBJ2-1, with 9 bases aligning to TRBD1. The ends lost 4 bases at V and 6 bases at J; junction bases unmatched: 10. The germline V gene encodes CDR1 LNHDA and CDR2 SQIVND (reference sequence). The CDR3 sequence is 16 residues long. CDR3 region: CASSTNSGTGSNEQFF. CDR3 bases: TGTGCCAGTAGTACCAATTCCGGGACAGGGAGCAATGAGCAGTTCTTC. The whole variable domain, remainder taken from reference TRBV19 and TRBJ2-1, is DGGITQSPKYLFRKEGQNVTLSCEQNLNHDAMYWYRQDPGQGLRLIYYSQIVNDFQKGDIAEGYSVSREKKESFPLTVTSAQKNPTAFYLCASSTNSGTGSNEQFFGPGTRLTVL.

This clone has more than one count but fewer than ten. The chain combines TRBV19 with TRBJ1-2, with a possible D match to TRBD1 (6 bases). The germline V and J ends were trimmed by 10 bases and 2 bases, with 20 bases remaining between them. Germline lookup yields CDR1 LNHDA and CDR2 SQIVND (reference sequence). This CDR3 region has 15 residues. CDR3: CATYHRPGVNYGYTF. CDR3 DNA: TGTGCCACATACCACCGCCCAGGGGTAAACTATGGCTACACCTTC.

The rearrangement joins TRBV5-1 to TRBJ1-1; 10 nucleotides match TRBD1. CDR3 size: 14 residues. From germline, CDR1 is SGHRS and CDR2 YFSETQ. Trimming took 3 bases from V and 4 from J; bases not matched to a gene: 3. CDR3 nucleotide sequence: TGCGCCAGCAGCTCGAGGGACAGGGGCACTGAAGCTTTCTTT. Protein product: CASSSRDRGTEAFF.

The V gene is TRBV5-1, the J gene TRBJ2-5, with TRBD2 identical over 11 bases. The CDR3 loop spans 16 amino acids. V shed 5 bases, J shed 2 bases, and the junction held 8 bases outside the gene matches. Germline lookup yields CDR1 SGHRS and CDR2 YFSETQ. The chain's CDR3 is CASRAGTSGTQETQYF. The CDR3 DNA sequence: TGCGCCAGCAGGGCCGGGACTAGCGGTACACAAGAGACCCAGTACTTC.

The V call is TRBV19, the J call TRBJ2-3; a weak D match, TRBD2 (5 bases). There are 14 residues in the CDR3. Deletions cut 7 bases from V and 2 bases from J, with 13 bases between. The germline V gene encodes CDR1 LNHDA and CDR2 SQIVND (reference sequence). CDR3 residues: CASTPSGVTDTQYF. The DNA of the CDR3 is TGTGCCAGTACTCCGTCCGGGGTCACAGATACGCAGTATTTT. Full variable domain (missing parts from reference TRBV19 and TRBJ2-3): DGGITQSPKYLFRKEGQNVTLSCEQNLNHDAMYWYRQDPGQGLRLIYYSQIVNDFQKGDIAEGYSVSREKKESFPLTVTSAQKNPTAFYLCASTPSGVTDTQYFGPGTRLTVL.